The 11 T cell receptor beta chains below come from one sample, sequenced in a study of blood T cell repertoires in COVID-19. Using immunoSEQ multiplex PCR, the repertoire was profiled, and TCRdb retains in-frame clones only, with some absent. The sample has a few hundred thousand clones, around 88% seen once. The sample was PBMCs or T cells enriched from blood (not recorded which). Every receptor here comes from a woman in her forties who had recovered from COVID-19.

The gene calls are TRBV14 and TRBJ2-7; D not resolved. V shed 4 bases and J shed 5 bases, with 6 bases lying between them. The CDR3 consists of 11 residues. The germline gives CDR1 SGHDN, CDR2 FVKESK. The CDR3 spells CASSLLDEQYF. In DNA form, the CDR3 reads TGTGCCAGCAGCCTTCTCGACGAGCAGTACTTC.

The chain uses TRBV5-5 and TRBJ2-5; D may be TRBD1 (5 bases). Trimming stripped 1 base from V and 4 bases from J, with 17 bases between. This CDR3 contains 16 residues. Germline loops: CDR1 SGHKS, CDR2 YYEKEE (reference sequence). In nucleotides, the CDR3 is TGTGCCAGCAGCTTGACAGGTAGTCAGGGCGGAGAGACCCAGTACTTC. This sequence encodes CASSLTGSQGGETQYF. Filled out from reference TRBV5-5 and TRBJ2-5, the complete variable domain reads DAGVTQSPTHLIKTRGQQVTLRCSPISGHKSVSWYQQVLGQGPQFIFQYYEKEERGRGNFPDRFSARQFPNYSSELNVNALLLGDSALYLCASSLTGSQGGETQYFGPGTRLLVL.

The rearrangement joins TRBV7-2 to TRBJ1-3; the match to TRBD1 covers 12 bases. The CDR3 loop spans 17 amino acids. Germline-derived CDR1 and CDR2 are SGHTA and FQGNSA. The trim removed 1 base at V and 1 base at J, leaving 2 bases unmatched. The CDR3 reads CASSLVGQGASGNTIYF. The CDR3 region has the DNA TGTGCCAGCAGCTTAGTGGGACAGGGGGCGTCTGGAAACACCATATATTTT.

The V gene is TRBV7-3, the J gene TRBJ2-7; 7 bases are a match to TRBD1. The CDR3 length is 15 residues. The V and J ends lost 0 bases and 7 bases, in that order; junction bases with no gene match: 9. In germline, CDR1 is SGHTA, CDR2 FQGTGA. In DNA, the CDR3 is TGTGCCAGCAGCTTAACGGGGACAGTTATGGGGGAGCAGTACTTC. This codes for CASSLTGTVMGEQYF.

The CDR3 here is CAWSGGPLGGNTIYF. The CDR3 DNA reads TGTGCCTGGAGTGGAGGGCCTCTCGGCGGAAACACCATATATTTT. The V and J genes are TRBV30 and TRBJ1-3; D gene unclear. The CDR3 contains 15 residues. V lost 1 base, J lost 4 bases, and 14 bases lay in between. CDR1 is GTSNPN, CDR2 SVGIG, per germline (reference sequence).

This chain links TRBV6-5 with TRBJ1-2, with 10 bases lining up with TRBD1. Germline trimming cut 4 bases from V and 0 bases from J; bases unmatched to any gene: 5. Germline values: CDR1 MNHEY, CDR2 SVGAGI. The CDR3 is made up of 16 amino acids. CDR3: CASSSGQGGANYGYTF. The CDR3 DNA reads TGTGCCAGCAGTTCAGGACAGGGGGGAGCTAACTATGGCTACACCTTC.

Comment on this clone: The junction departs from germline at one end; a sequencing error may be responsible. V usage is TRBV2 and J usage is TRBJ1-2, with 7 bases lining up with TRBD1. CDR3 length equals 15 residues. Germline V gene lookup returns CDR1 SNHLY and CDR2 FYNNEI. The DNA for the CDR3 is TGTGCCAGCAGAGAAGGACAGGTGGCTAACTATGGCTACACCTTC. It encodes CASREGQVANYGYTF. Together with reference TRBV2 and TRBJ1-2, the CDR3 gives the full variable domain: EPEVTQTPSHQVTQMGQEVILRCVPISNHLYFYWYRQILGQKVEFLVSFYNNEISEKSEIFDDQFSVERPDGSNFTLKIRSTKLEDSAMYFCASREGQVANYGYTFGSGTRLTVV.

The chain couples TRBV3-1 (or the pseudogene TRBV3-2) to TRBJ2-2; D possibly corresponds to TRBD1 (6 bases). V shed 11 bases and J shed 6 bases, with 7 bases lying between them. Per germline, CDR1 LGHDT and CDR2 YNNKEL (reference sequence). The CDR3 has 10 amino acids. The DNA of the CDR3 is TGTGCCCCAGGGGCCGGGGAGCTGTTTTTT. Its translation: CAPGAGELFF.

The rearrangement uses TRBV7-9 and TRBJ2-1, with 7 nucleotides matching TRBD2. J gave up 7 bases and V 8 bases, and 5 bases lay outside the gene matches. Germline CDR1 reads SEHNR; CDR2 reads FQNEAQ (reference sequence). CDR3 length equals 12 residues. The CDR3 region is CASLGTTNEQFF. CDR3 sequence (DNA): TGTGCCAGCCTAGGGACTACGAATGAGCAGTTCTTC.

This rearrangement joins TRBV19 to TRBJ2-2; D is undetermined. The CDR3 is 12 amino acids. Germline V gene lookup returns CDR1 LNHDA and CDR2 SQIVND (reference sequence). V was pared by 5 bases and J by 9 bases, with 10 bases between. CDR3 in DNA: TGTGCCAGTAGTCTTTCTCCCCGGGAGCTGTTTTTT. This gives the protein CASSLSPRELFF.

The V and J genes are TRBV7-2 and TRBJ2-3; 7 positions match TRBD2. This CDR3 region has 15 residues. Germline assignment: CDR1 SGHTA and CDR2 FQGNSA. After removal of 3 bases from V and 5 bases from J, the junction contained 8 bases not matched to a gene. CDR3: CASSFSGFSRDTQYF. CDR3 bases: TGTGCCAGCAGCTTTAGCGGGTTTTCCCGAGATACGCAGTATTTT.